A selection of T cell receptor beta chains follows, all from one sample in a study of PD-L1 blockade in urothelial cancer. Only in-frame clones appear in the TCRdb table, and some are missing; sequencing was by immunoSEQ multiplex PCR. The data show over 65,000 clones, around four fifths seen once. This material consisted of PBMCs, taken around atezolizumab (anti-PD-L1) treatment. The receptors shown here come from a man aged 65 to 85 with urothelial cancer. Each CDR3 is given with its conserved first and last residue. Each record gives: clone size, D gene, J gene, V gene, CDR3 protein, CDR3 DNA. A D gene is named only where the DNA matches it firmly. Size is stated for part of the rows, as once, few or many counts, or as a class when the clone is expanded.

. . TRBJ2-1 TRBV4-1 CASSQDLLAPHNEQFF TGCGCCAGCAGCCAAGATCTCCTAGCGCCACACAATGAGCAGTTCTTC
. TRBD1 TRBJ2-7 TRBV5-6 CASSPGGDPYEQYF TGTGCCAGCAGCCCAGGGGGCGATCCCTACGAGCAGTACTTC
once . TRBJ2-3 TRBV9 CASSVEGGAPDTQYF TGTGCCAGCAGCGTAGAGGGCGGGGCCCCAGATACGCAGTATTTT
. . TRBJ2-1 TRBV6-1 CASSEDWSGLNEQFF TGTGCCAGCAGTGAAGACTGGAGTGGGTTAAATGAGCAGTTCTTC
few TRBD2 TRBJ2-5 TRBV6-5 CASSLGRTRRETQYF TGTGCCAGCAGTCTCGGTAGGACTAGGAGGGAGACCCAGTACTTC
few . TRBJ2-7 TRBV30 CAWSVGGATYEQYF TGTGCCTGGAGTGTTGGGGGGGCGACCTACGAGCAGTACTTC
. . TRBJ2-7 TRBV10-3 CAIKNRDSYEQYF TGTGCCATCAAGAACAGGGACTCCTACGAGCAGTACTTC
. TRBD2 TRBJ2-7 TRBV6-5 CASSRAGKSYEQYF TGTGCCAGCAGCCGAGCGGGAAAATCCTACGAGCAGTACTTC
. TRBD1 TRBJ1-2 TRBV4-2 CASSQTGQGVIGYTF TGTGCCAGCAGCCAAACCGGACAGGGGGTGATCGGCTACACCTTC
. TRBD1 TRBJ2-7 TRBV6-5 CASSSETGYEQYF TGTGCCAGCAGTTCCGAGACAGGGTACGAGCAGTACTTC
. . TRBJ2-7 TRBV18 CASSPNSYEQYF TGTGCCAGCTCTCCTAACTCCTACGAGCAGTACTTC
. TRBD1 TRBJ1-4 TRBV6-5 CASSWDSLNEKLFF TGTGCCAGCAGTTGGGACAGTCTTAATGAAAAACTGTTTTTT
. . TRBJ1-3 TRBV5-1 CASSLGPGGSGNTIYF TGCGCCAGCAGCTTGGGGCCGGGAGGCTCTGGAAACACCATATATTTT
. . TRBJ2-2 TRBV7-3 CASGGTGELFF TGTGCCAGCGGGGGGACCGGGGAGCTGTTTTTT
. . TRBJ2-2 TRBV28 CASSLTIGELFF TGTGCCAGCAGTTTAACAATCGGGGAGCTGTTTTTT
. TRBD1 TRBJ1-1 TRBV7-2 CASSDTDRAQAFF TGTGCCAGCAGCGATACCGACAGGGCCCAAGCTTTCTTT
. TRBD1 TRBJ1-1 TRBV5-6 CASSLGTGVNTEAFF TGTGCCAGCAGCTTGGGGACAGGGGTGAACACTGAAGCTTTCTTT
. TRBD1 TRBJ1-1 TRBV29-1 CSVFHSRQGMNTEAFF TGCAGCGTTTTTCATTCGAGACAGGGTATGAACACTGAAGCTTTCTTT
. TRBD2 TRBJ2-7 TRBV4-1 CASSQVSRTSGSYEQYF TGCGCCAGCAGCCAAGTGAGCCGGACTAGCGGTTCCTACGAGCAGTACTTC
. . TRBJ2-1 TRBV6-1 CASFRSINDYHEQFF TGTGCCAGCTTTCGCAGCATCAACGACTACCATGAGCAGTTCTTC
. TRBD2 TRBJ2-5 TRBV6-1 CASSVGLAGAETQYF TGTGCCAGCAGTGTGGGACTAGCGGGAGCGGAGACCCAGTACTTC
. . TRBJ2-5 TRBV7-8 CASSLRGGGTAYGKETQYF TGTGCCAGCAGCTTAAGAGGGGGCGGGACGGCCTATGGAAAAGAGACCCAGTACTTC
. TRBD1 TRBJ1-4 TRBV5-1 CASSFGTDPREGLFF TGCGCCAGCAGCTTCGGGACAGACCCTCGGGAGGGACTGTTTTTT
. . TRBJ1-2 TRBV5-1 CASSLDGASNYGYTF TGCGCCAGCAGCTTGGATGGGGCATCTAACTATGGCTACACCTTC
. . TRBJ2-5 TRBV19 CASSMFRGAQGKTQYF TGTGCCAGTAGTATGTTCAGGGGAGCCCAAGGAAAGACCCAGTACTTC
. TRBD2 TRBJ2-7 TRBV4-1 CASSHGPPTSSSSYEQYF TGCGCCAGCAGCCATGGACCGCCGACTAGCTCGAGCTCCTACGAGCAGTACTTC
. TRBD1 TRBJ1-5 TRBV28 CASSQQGTGNQPQHF TGTGCCAGCAGCCAACAGGGGACGGGCAATCAGCCCCAGCATTTT
. TRBD1 TRBJ1-5 TRBV5-5 CASSWGSLQGGPQHF TGTGCCAGCAGCTGGGGTAGTCTTCAGGGGGGGCCCCAGCATTTT
few TRBD1 TRBJ1-2 TRBV11-2 CASTLDRGNYGYTF TGTGCCAGCACCCTGGACAGGGGGAACTATGGCTACACCTTC
. . TRBJ1-3 TRBV7-6 CASSLEAGIKFSGNTIYF TGTGCCAGCAGCTTAGAGGCAGGGATCAAGTTCTCTGGAAACACCATATATTTT
. TRBD2 TRBJ2-3 TRBV30 CAWSPQGLAGRLDTQCF TGTGCCTGGAGTCCGCAAGGACTAGCGGGGCGCCTAGATACGCAGTGTTTT